This entry lists 29 T cell receptor beta chains sequenced from one sample in a study of vaccination effects on CD4 cells after COVID-19. In the ViraFEST assay, antigen-specific CD4+ clonotypes were identified by expansion after peptide-pool stimulation. CD4+ T cell isolation took place after more than eight days of culture. Among the vaccine recipients, none had a prior SARS-CoV-2 infection, and nucleocapsid antibodies were negative. The protocol was immunoSEQ multiplex PCR, while the TCRdb copy is restricted to in-frame clones and leaves out a portion. Seen here are 74,000 or so clones, 75% to 90% observed once, and the top ten hold more than 10%. Their target antigens are unknown. The material sequenced was CD4+ T cells from PBMCs cultured with SARS-CoV-2 spike peptides, taken before COVID-19 vaccination. The receptors were sampled from a human donor who received a COVID-19 vaccine.

The chain couples TRBV10-2 to TRBJ2-4, with D possibly TRBD2 on 7 matching bases. The CDR3 spans 13 residues. Trimming removed 6 bases at V and 8 bases at J, with 14 bases between. Germline-derived CDR1 and CDR2 are WSHSY and SAAADI. CDR3 sequence: CASRVGGGDIQYF. The DNA for the CDR3 is TGCGCCAGCAGGGTAGGGGGAGGGGACATTCAGTACTTC.

This chain uses TRBV19 with TRBJ2-1; D gene unclear. The CDR3 has 19 amino acids. V was trimmed by 0 bases and J by 2 bases, leaving 20 bases between them. The germline V gene encodes CDR1 LNHDA and CDR2 SQIVND (reference sequence). The CDR3 loop reads CASSIDDSDPEWTYNEQFF. Here the CDR3 DNA reads TGTGCCAGTAGTATAGATGATTCGGACCCCGAATGGACCTACAATGAGCAGTTCTTC.

This chain links TRBV6-1 with TRBJ1-1; D unresolved. Trimming left V 8 bases short and J 3 bases short, with 13 bases between. This CDR3 contains 13 residues. The V gene's germline CDR1 is MNHNS and CDR2 SASEGT. CDR3 amino acids: CASQLGYYTEAFF. In nucleotides, the CDR3 is TGTGCCAGCCAACTGGGGTATTACACTGAAGCTTTCTTT.

The CDR3 DNA follows: TGTGCCTGGAGTCCATGGACCTTATCCACAGGGACCCAGTACTTC. It codes for CAWSPWTLSTGTQYF. The chain has TRBV30 and TRBJ2-5; D might be TRBD1 (5 bases). Trimming took 2 bases from V and 7 from J, leaving 20 bases between them. From germline, CDR1 is GTSNPN and CDR2 SVGIG (reference sequence). The CDR3 length is 15 residues.

The chain has TRBV7-6 and TRBJ1-3; D may be TRBD1 (6 bases). V lost 4 bases and J 0 bases, leaving 10 bases between the germline ends. The CDR3 spans 15 residues. Germline loops: CDR1 SGHVS, CDR2 FNYEAQ. CDR3 sequence: CASSYGGTSGNTIYF. The CDR3 nucleotides are TGTGCCAGCAGCTACGGGGGCACCTCTGGAAACACCATATATTTT.

V gene TRBV15 combines with J gene TRBJ1-4; D gene ambiguous. Trimming left V 0 bases short and J 5 bases short, with 10 bases between. The germline CDR1 and CDR2 sequences are LNHNV and YYDKDF (reference sequence). The CDR3 covers 15 residues. CDR3 loop: CATSRDRLANEKLFF. The CDR3 DNA follows: TGTGCCACCAGCAGAGACAGATTAGCAAATGAAAAACTGTTTTTT.

This clone appeared once. This chain links TRBV9 with TRBJ1-3, with D unclear. Trimming left V 0 bases short and J 0 bases short, with 7 bases between. The CDR3 is 15 residues long. Germline loops: CDR1 SGDLS, CDR2 YYNGEE. CDR3 DNA sequence: TGTGCCAGCAGCGTAGATGGGTACTCTGGAAACACCATATATTTT. It codes for CASSVDGYSGNTIYF.

The chain combines TRBV4-1 with TRBJ1-3; no clear D. The CDR3 has 15 residues. The V gene lost 4 bases and the J gene lost 2 bases, with 12 bases spanning the gap. Germline CDR1 MGHRA, CDR2 YSYEKL. The CDR3 here is CASSPEVETGNTIYF. CDR3 nucleotides: TGCGCCAGCAGCCCCGAAGTAGAAACTGGAAACACCATATATTTT.

The chain employs TRBV12-5 and TRBJ2-3; perhaps TRBD2 as D (7 bases). From germline, CDR1 is LGHNT and CDR2 FRNRAP. This CDR3 spans 15 amino acids. Trimming left V 4 bases short and J 1 base short, with 12 bases between. Written as DNA, the CDR3 is TGTGCTAGTGGTTGGGGCGGGGGCCGCACAGATACGCAGTATTTT. The encoded protein is CASGWGGGRTDTQYF.

This chain links TRBV4-1 with TRBJ1-2, with 9 bases that match TRBD1. The germline V gene encodes CDR1 MGHRA and CDR2 YSYEKL. This CDR3 is built from 18 residues. V dropped 4 bases and J dropped 4; count of bases not matched to a gene: 16. The CDR3 is CASSPANRDRVVGYGYTF. The DNA for the CDR3 is TGCGCCAGCAGCCCAGCTAACCGGGACAGGGTTGTTGGCTATGGCTACACCTTC.

This chain uses TRBV6-6 with TRBJ1-5; possible D gene TRBD1, 5 bases. With 4 bases removed from V and 7 bases from J, the gap between germline ends came to 11 bases. The CDR3 consists of 13 residues. Germline loops: CDR1 MNHNY, CDR2 SVGAGI (reference sequence). DNA of the CDR3: TGTGCCAGCAGTTGGACAAAGGACCAGCCCCAGCATTTT. It specifies CASSWTKDQPQHF.

The V call is TRBV10-3, the J call TRBJ2-7; no clear D gene. The length of the CDR3 is 12 residues. Trimming removed 7 bases at V and 4 bases at J, with 11 bases between. Germline CDR1 reads ENHRY; CDR2 reads SYGVKD. The CDR3 loop is CAINPPGYEQYV. CDR3 DNA sequence: TGTGCCATCAACCCCCCCGGATACGAGCAGTACGTC.

CDR3 nucleotide sequence: TGTGCCAGTAGTATAACTGGGACAGGGCACACTGAAGCTTTCTTT. The encoded protein is CASSITGTGHTEAFF. The chain recombines TRBV19 with TRBJ1-1; 9 bases agree with TRBD1. With 2 bases clipped from V and 3 bases from J, the junction kept 4 bases outside the gene matches. The CDR3 length is 15 residues. Germline CDR1 is LNHDA and CDR2 is SQIVND (reference sequence). Full variable domain (remainder filled in from reference TRBV19 and TRBJ1-1): DGGITQSPKYLFRKEGQNVTLSCEQNLNHDAMYWYRQDPGQGLRLIYYSQIVNDFQKGDIAEGYSVSREKKESFPLTVTSAQKNPTAFYLCASSITGTGHTEAFFGQGTRLTVV.

The V call is TRBV10-2, the J call TRBJ2-3; 9 bases align to TRBD2. The ends lost 5 bases at V and 1 base at J; junction bases unmatched: 1. Looked up from germline, CDR1 is WSHSY and CDR2 is SAAADI. The CDR3 contains 14 residues. The CDR3 DNA sequence: TGCGCCAGCAGTAGGACTAGCGGCACAGATACGCAGTATTTT. Residues: CASSRTSGTDTQYF.

This chain joins TRBV10-1 and TRBJ2-4; 7 bases match TRBD1. Germline V gene data show CDR1 as WNHNN and CDR2 as SYGVQD (reference sequence). The CDR3 consists of 16 residues. The V segment lost 4 bases and the J segment 0 bases; nucleotides outside the gene matches: 6. The CDR3 sequence: CASSGRTGPAKNIQYF. The DNA for the CDR3 is TGCGCCAGCAGTGGCAGGACAGGTCCAGCCAAAAACATTCAGTACTTC.

The V call is TRBV11-3, the J call TRBJ2-3; unclear D gene. The V end was cut by 1 base, the J end by 0 bases, with 11 bases between. Germline CDR1 and CDR2: SGHNT and YENEEA. The CDR3 loop spans 16 amino acids. The CDR3 is CASSLGRSSSTDTQYF. For the CDR3, the DNA is TGTGCCAGCAGCTTAGGACGCAGTTCTAGCACAGATACGCAGTATTTT.

V and J are TRBV3-1 (or the pseudogene TRBV3-2) and TRBJ1-1; 7 nucleotides line up with TRBD1. This CDR3 contains 14 residues. Germline V gene lookup returns CDR1 LGHDT and CDR2 YNNKEL (reference sequence). V was clipped by 4 bases and J by 3 bases; unmatched bases: 5. CDR3 sequence: CASSLGQRYTEAFF. The CDR3 DNA is TGTGCCAGCAGCCTGGGACAGCGATACACTGAAGCTTTCTTT.

This clone was seen a few times. The J gene is TRBJ2-1, the V gene TRBV9; TRBD2 matches 7 bases. Germline CDR1 reads SGDLS; CDR2 reads YYNGEE. The V gene end was trimmed by 3 bases and the J gene end by 2 bases; junction bases not matched to a gene: 2. This CDR3 region has 14 residues. CDR3 in DNA: TGTGCCAGCAGCGGGGGGGGGACCTACAATGAGCAGTTCTTC. Encoded protein: CASSGGGTYNEQFF.

The J gene is TRBJ2-7, the V gene TRBV2; the D gene is possibly TRBD2 (6 bases). V lost 7 bases and J 1 base, leaving 17 bases between the germline ends. From germline, CDR1 is SNHLY and CDR2 FYNNEI. There are 15 residues in the CDR3. Here the CDR3 DNA reads TGTGCCAGCACCGGAGGGACCATTCCATCCTACGAGCAGTACGTC. Encoded protein: CASTGGTIPSYEQYV.

This clone has just one count. The chain uses TRBV6-5 and TRBJ2-1, with 10 bases lining up with TRBD1. The CDR3 extends over 16 amino acids. V shed 2 bases and J 5 bases; nucleotides not matched to a gene: 6. The germline V gene encodes CDR1 MNHEY and CDR2 SVGAGI. The CDR3 sequence is CASSYRGQGINNEQFF. CDR3 nucleotide sequence: TGTGCCAGCAGTTACCGGGGACAGGGGATAAACAATGAGCAGTTCTTC.

This rearrangement joins TRBV9 to TRBJ2-1; tentative D call: TRBD1 (5 bases). Trimming removed 0 bases from V and 8 bases from J, with 15 bases in between. The CDR3 contains 15 residues. Germline lookup yields CDR1 SGDLS and CDR2 YYNGEE. In nucleotides, the CDR3 is TGTGCCAGCAGCGTAGTTGGGGCTGGCCTCCATGAGCAGTTCTTC. Protein sequence: CASSVVGAGLHEQFF.

The chain has TRBV5-6 and TRBJ2-7; TRBD2 matches at 9 bases. V lost 4 bases, J lost 3 bases, and 11 bases stayed unmatched. This CDR3 is 16 amino acids long. Germline values: CDR1 SGHDT, CDR2 YYEEEE. The CDR3 nucleotides are TGTGCCAGCAGCCCCCTATCGGCGGGGGGGAACTACGAGCAGTACGTC. This translates into CASSPLSAGGNYEQYV.

This clone has more than one count but fewer than ten. The chain carries TRBV6-5 and TRBJ1-6, with D perhaps matching TRBD1 (6 bases). The CDR3 is made up of 15 amino acids. The germline V and J ends were trimmed by 5 bases and 5 bases, with 13 bases remaining between them. Germline V gives CDR1 MNHEY, CDR2 SVGAGI. CDR3 residues: CASSQPGQDNSPLHF. Here the CDR3 DNA reads TGTGCCAGCAGTCAACCGGGACAAGATAATTCACCCCTCCACTTT.

V usage is TRBV23-1 and J usage is TRBJ1-5, with D possibly TRBD1 on 5 matching bases. TRBV23-1 is known as an ORF, though its function is uncertain. The length of the CDR3 is 18 residues. Trimming left V 7 bases short and J 5 bases short, with 27 bases between. CDR3 sequence: CASTFLFRDPGGHQPQHF. The CDR3 DNA reads TGCGCCAGCACCTTTTTATTCAGGGACCCGGGCGGGCATCAGCCCCAGCATTTT.

The chain employs TRBV30 and TRBJ2-3; 8 nucleotides match TRBD1. Losses at the gene ends were 0 bases for V and 6 bases for J; bases not matched to a gene: 8. CDR3 length: 15 residues. Germline V gives CDR1 GTSNPN, CDR2 SVGIG (reference sequence). CDR3 amino acids: CAWSVPQGVEDTQYF. CDR3 in DNA: TGTGCCTGGAGTGTACCACAGGGGGTAGAGGATACGCAGTATTTT.

The chain combines TRBV4-2 with TRBJ2-5; D is perhaps TRBD1 (5 bases). This CDR3 has 15 residues. V dropped 0 bases and J dropped 2 bases, with 10 bases sitting between them. In germline, CDR1 is LGHNA, CDR2 YNFKEQ. The CDR3 DNA follows: TGTGCCAGCAGCCAAGATTGGGGCAGTCAAGAGACCCAGTACTTC. It encodes CASSQDWGSQETQYF.

The chain uses TRBV6-2 or TRBV6-3 and TRBJ2-7, with TRBD1 identical over 7 bases. Germline CDR1 MNHEY, CDR2 SVGEGT. The CDR3 loop spans 13 amino acids. The J segment lost 7 bases and the V segment lost 5 bases, leaving 8 bases of the junction unmatched. The CDR3 loop reads CASSAHRTGEQYV. Here the CDR3 DNA reads TGTGCCAGCAGTGCCCATCGGACAGGAGAGCAGTACGTC.

This clone appeared a few times. V usage is TRBV7-8 and J usage is TRBJ1-1; maybe TRBD1 (5 bases). This CDR3 spans 15 amino acids. V gave up 3 bases and J gave up 1 base, with 12 bases separating them. Germline V gene lookup returns CDR1 SGHVS and CDR2 FQNEAQ. This chain's CDR3 is CASSFGAQGNTEAFF. The CDR3 DNA sequence: TGTGCCAGCAGCTTCGGGGCTCAAGGGAACACTGAAGCTTTCTTT.

The chain combines TRBV24-1 with TRBJ2-1; a possible D gene is TRBD2 (6 bases). The CDR3 loop spans 15 amino acids. The germline V gene encodes CDR1 KGHDR and CDR2 SFDVKD. The ends were cut back, 4 bases at V and 3 bases at J, with 12 bases in the middle. CDR3: CATSEGGTGYNEQFF. For the CDR3, the DNA is TGTGCCACCAGTGAGGGCGGGACTGGCTACAATGAGCAGTTCTTC.